Listed below are T cell receptor beta chains from one sample, sequenced in a study of identical twins. TCRdb reprocessed the 5' RACE reads with MiXCR, giving one entry per CDR3 protein. The table shows roughly 710,000 distinct CDR3 sequences, with 6% to 6.5% occurring only once. The sample comprised naive T cells sorted from blood. Source of these receptors: a man aged 18 to 30 in good health. The CDR3 runs from the conserved cysteine through the conserved F or W. A D gene is named only where the DNA matches it firmly. Clone size is not always given. Where it is, it says once, few, many or a class for expanded clones.

>TRBD1|many|TRBV20-1|TRBJ2-2
TGCAGTGCAAACAGGGGGAGCGCGGAGACCGGGGAGCTGTTTTTT
CSANRGSAETGELFF
>TRBD2|NA|TRBV2|TRBJ2-1
TGTGCCAGCAACTTGGGGCTAGCGGGAGTCGGTGAGCAGTTCTTC
CASNLGLAGVGEQFF
>TRBD1|many|TRBV5-5|TRBJ2-7
TGTGCCAGCAGCTTGTATAGAGGGGGCACCTACGAGCAGTACTTC
CASSLYRGGTYEQYF
>NA|NA|TRBV18|TRBJ2-4
TGTGCCAGCTCACCACCGCCAGGAGGGCAGATGGGCAAAAACATTCAGTACTTC
CASSPPPGGQMGKNIQYF
>TRBD2|many|TRBV29-1|TRBJ2-1
TGCAGCGTCCGGGAGGATTCCTACAATGAGCAGTTCTTC
CSVREDSYNEQFF
>NA|many|TRBV9|TRBJ2-4
TGTGCCAGCAGCGGTTCGTCTGGGGCTCCAAACATTCAGTACTTC
CASSGSSGAPNIQYF
>NA|NA|TRBV10-3|TRBJ1-1
TGTGCCACCCTACCCTTATTGAACACTGAAGCTTTCTTT
CATLPLLNTEAFF
>NA|NA|TRBV27|TRBJ1-1
TGTGCCAGCAGACTGGATTACCGGGTGTTCACTGAAGCTTTCTTT
CASRLDYRVFTEAFF
>TRBD2|many|TRBV10-3|TRBJ2-1
TGTGCCATCAGTGACTCGGGAGGCTCCTACAATGAGCAGTTCTTC
CAISDSGGSYNEQFF
>NA|many|TRBV12-3/TRBV12-4|TRBJ2-2
TGTGCCAGCAGTTTAGCGGGGCAGACGAACACCGGGGAGCTGTTTTTT
CASSLAGQTNTGELFF
>TRBD2|many|TRBV20-1|TRBJ2-7
TGCAGTGCTAGTCCGGGGGGTCGACCCTACGAGCAGTACTTC
CSASPGGRPYEQYF
>NA|few|TRBV12-3/TRBV12-4|TRBJ1-6
TGTGCCAGCAGGGGGGTGGCCCCGGGGTCACCCCTCCACTTT
CASRGVAPGSPLHF
>NA|NA|TRBV29-1|TRBJ2-1
TGCAGCGACACACAGGGTCCGGTGTACAATGAGCAGTTCTTC
CSDTQGPVYNEQFF
>NA|many|TRBV9|TRBJ2-2
TGTGCCAGCAGACCGGGACCCCAGTTCGCGAACACCGGGGAGCTGTTTTTT
CASRPGPQFANTGELFF
>NA|many|TRBV5-5|TRBJ1-5
TGTGCCAGCAGCTTGGCCTACGGGGGTCAGCCCCAGCATTTT
CASSLAYGGQPQHF